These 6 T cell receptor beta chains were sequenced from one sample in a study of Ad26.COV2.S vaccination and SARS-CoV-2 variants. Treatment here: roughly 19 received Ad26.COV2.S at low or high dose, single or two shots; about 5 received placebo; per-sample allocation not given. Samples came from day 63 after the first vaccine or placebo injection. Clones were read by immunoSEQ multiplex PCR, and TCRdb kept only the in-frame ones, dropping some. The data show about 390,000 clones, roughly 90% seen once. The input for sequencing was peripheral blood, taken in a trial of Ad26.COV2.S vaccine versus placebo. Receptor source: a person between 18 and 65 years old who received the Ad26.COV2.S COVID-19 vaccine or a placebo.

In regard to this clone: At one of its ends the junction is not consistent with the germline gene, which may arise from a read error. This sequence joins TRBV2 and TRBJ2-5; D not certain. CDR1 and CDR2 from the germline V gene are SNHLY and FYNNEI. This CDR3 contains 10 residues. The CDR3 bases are TGTGCCAGCAGGGAAGAGACCCAGTACTTC. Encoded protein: CASREETQYF.

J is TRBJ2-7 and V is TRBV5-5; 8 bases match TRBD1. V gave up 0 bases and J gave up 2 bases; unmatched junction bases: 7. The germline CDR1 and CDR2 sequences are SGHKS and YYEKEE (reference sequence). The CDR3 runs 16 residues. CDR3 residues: CASSLAGTGRAYEQYF. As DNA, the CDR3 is TGTGCCAGCAGCTTGGCCGGGACAGGTCGTGCCTACGAGCAGTACTTC.

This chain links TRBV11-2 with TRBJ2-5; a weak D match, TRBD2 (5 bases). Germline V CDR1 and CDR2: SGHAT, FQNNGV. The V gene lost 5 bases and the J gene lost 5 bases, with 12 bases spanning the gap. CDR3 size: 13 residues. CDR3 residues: CASSQRGGETQYF. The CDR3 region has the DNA TGTGCCAGCAGCCAGCGAGGCGGGGAGACCCAGTACTTC. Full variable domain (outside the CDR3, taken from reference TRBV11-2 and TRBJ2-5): EAGVAQSPRYKIIEKRQSVAFWCNPISGHATLYWYQQILGQGPKLLIQFQNNGVVDDSQLPKDRFSAERLKGVDSTLKIQPAKLEDSAVYLCASSQRGGETQYFGPGTRLLVL.

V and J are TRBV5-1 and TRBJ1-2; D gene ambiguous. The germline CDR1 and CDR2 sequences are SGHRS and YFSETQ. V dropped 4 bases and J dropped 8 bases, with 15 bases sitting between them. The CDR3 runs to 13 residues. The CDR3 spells CASSREGSRGYTF. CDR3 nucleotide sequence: TGCGCCAGCAGCCGGGAGGGTTCCCGGGGCTACACCTTC.

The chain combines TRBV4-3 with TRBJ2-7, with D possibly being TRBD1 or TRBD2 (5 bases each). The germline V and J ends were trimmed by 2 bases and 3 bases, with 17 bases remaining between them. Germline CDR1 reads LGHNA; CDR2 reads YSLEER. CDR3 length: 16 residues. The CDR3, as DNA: TGCGCCAGCAGCCAATCCCCCCCCGGGGACCACTACGAGCAGTACTTC. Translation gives CASSQSPPGDHYEQYF.

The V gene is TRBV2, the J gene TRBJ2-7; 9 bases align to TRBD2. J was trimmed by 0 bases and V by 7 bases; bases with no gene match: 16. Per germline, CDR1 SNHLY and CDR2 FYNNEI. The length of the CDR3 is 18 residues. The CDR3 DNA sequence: TGTGCCAGCACCGAACGGGGTAGCGGGGGACCGAGCTCCTACGAGCAGTACTTC. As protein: CASTERGSGGPSSYEQYF. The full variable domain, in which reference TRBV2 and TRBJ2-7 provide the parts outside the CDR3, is EPEVTQTPSHQVTQMGQEVILRCVPISNHLYFYWYRQILGQKVEFLVSFYNNEISEKSEIFDDQFSVERPDGSNFTLKIRSTKLEDSAMYFCASTERGSGGPSSYEQYFGPGTRLTVT.